This T cell receptor (beta chain) was profiled in a study of graft-versus-host responses after intestinal transplantation. Sequencing used immunoSEQ multiplex PCR; TCRdb keeps in-frame clones, though not all of them. The table lists around 24,000 clones, roughly four fifths of them singletons. This clone turned up a few times. Its cognate antigen is unknown. The CDR3 runs to 13 residues. Trimming removed 5 bases at V and 8 bases at J, with 14 bases between. Looked up from germline, CDR1 is SGHNT and CDR2 is YYREEE (reference sequence). The chain couples TRBV5-4 to TRBJ1-3; D gene uncertain. The starting material was unstimulated CD8+ T cells sorted from spleen or lymph node cells, obtained before transplant. The receptor was isolated from a human donor who was the organ donor for an intestinal transplant. CDR3 amino acids: CASRPELRDTIYF. The CDR3 DNA is TGTGCCAGCAGACCCGAGTTACGAGACACCATATATTTT.